The next 18 T cell receptor beta chains were all read from a single sample in a study of cytomegalovirus exposure and HLA in healthy donors. Amplification used 60 Vbeta primers and 13 Jbeta primers. Sequencing used immunoSEQ multiplex PCR; TCRdb keeps in-frame clones, though not all of them. The data show a few hundred thousand clones, with 85% to 90% seen just once and 1% held by the top ten. The source material was PBMCs. The receptors shown here come from a woman younger than 35 in good health and CMV-seronegative.

The chain recombines TRBV27 with TRBJ1-2, with a tentative D call TRBD1 (6 bases). This CDR3 is built from 15 residues. CDR1 and CDR2 from the germline V gene are MNHEY and SMNVEV (reference sequence). Trimming removed 5 bases at V and 5 bases at J, with 18 bases between. The CDR3 DNA follows: TGTGCCAGCAGTCCCGGTCAGGGGTTACATTATGGCTACACCTTC. It yields the protein CASSPGQGLHYGYTF.

The J gene is TRBJ1-2, the V gene TRBV18, with 8 bases lining up with TRBD1. V shed 3 bases, J shed 8 bases, and the junction held 11 bases outside the gene matches. Germline values: CDR1 KGHSH, CDR2 LQKENI. This CDR3 is 15 amino acids long. CDR3 sequence (DNA): TGTGCCAGCTCACCCCTTGACAGGGGAAAGGGGGGCTACACCTTC. Its translation is CASSPLDRGKGGYTF.

The genes are TRBV6-6 and TRBJ1-1; the D gene is possibly TRBD1 (5 bases). CDR3 length equals 15 residues. Germline V gives CDR1 MNHNY, CDR2 SVGAGI (reference sequence). Trimming removed 3 bases from V and 1 base from J, with 12 bases in between. CDR3 in amino acids: CASSYTRQKNTEAFF. CDR3 in DNA: TGTGCCAGCAGTTATACTCGACAGAAGAACACTGAAGCTTTCTTT.

CDR3 nucleotides: TGCGCCAGCAGCCTGGGACAGGTGGCCTCTGGAAACACCATATATTTT. As protein: CASSLGQVASGNTIYF. The genes are TRBV5-1 and TRBJ1-3; 8 bases fit TRBD1. The CDR3 spans 16 residues. The ends lost 4 bases at V and 0 bases at J; junction bases unmatched: 6. Germline V CDR1 and CDR2: SGHRS, YFSETQ.

As for this clone: One junction end disagrees with the germline gene, perhaps due to a read error. The same CDR3 arises from other DNA sequences in this sample as well. The V gene is TRBV6-6, the J gene TRBJ2-7; TRBD1 matches at 8 bases. The CDR3 has 16 residues. Germline V CDR1 and CDR2: MNHNY, SVGAGI (reference sequence). CDR3 loop: CASSYSRTGNSYEQYF. CDR3 in DNA: TGTGCCAGCAGCTACTCGAGGACAGGGAATTCCTACGAGCAGTACTTC.

The V gene is TRBV10-2, the J gene TRBJ2-2, with 8 bases lining up with TRBD1. Per germline, CDR1 WSHSY and CDR2 SAAADI. This CDR3 contains 18 residues. Trimming cost V 0 bases and J 2 bases; bases outside gene matches: 8. The CDR3 bases are TGCGCCAGCAGTGAGTCAGTCCTAGCAGGGGGCAACACCGGGGAGCTGTTTTTT. Translating it yields CASSESVLAGGNTGELFF.

A few counts support this clone. The V call is TRBV5-3, the J call TRBJ1-2; weak D call: TRBD1 (5 bases). TRBV5-3 is labeled an ORF, and its function is uncertain. V dropped 4 bases and J dropped 6 bases, with 16 bases sitting between them. CDR3 size: 14 residues. This CDR3 reads CARSPPPHRNGYTF. The CDR3 DNA follows: TGTGCCAGAAGCCCCCCTCCTCACAGGAATGGCTACACCTTC.

The chain carries TRBV28 and TRBJ1-6, with unresolved D. The CDR3 is made up of 15 amino acids. Looked up from germline, CDR1 is MDHEN and CDR2 is SYDVKM. Trimming removed 7 bases at V and 4 bases at J, with 14 bases between. CDR3 region: CASKATVSYNSPLHF. DNA of the CDR3: TGTGCCAGCAAGGCAACAGTTTCATATAATTCACCCCTCCACTTT. Full variable domain (rest looked up from reference TRBV28 and TRBJ1-6): DVKVTQSSRYLVKRTGEKVFLECVQDMDHENMFWYRQDPGLGLRLIYFSYDVKMKEKGDIPEGYSVSREKKERFSLILESASTNQTSMYLCASKATVSYNSPLHFGNGTRLTVT.

For the CDR3, the DNA is TGTGCCAGCAGCTTAGAGGTGGGGGGGATGAACACTGAAGCTTTCTTT. Protein product: CASSLEVGGMNTEAFF. J is TRBJ1-1 and V is TRBV11-2; weak D call: TRBD1 (5 bases). This CDR3 spans 16 amino acids. Trimming shortened V by 0 bases and J by 0 bases, and 11 bases separated the two germline ends. Germline loops: CDR1 SGHAT, CDR2 FQNNGV. Supplemented by reference TRBV11-2 and TRBJ1-1, the full variable domain reads EAGVAQSPRYKIIEKRQSVAFWCNPISGHATLYWYQQILGQGPKLLIQFQNNGVVDDSQLPKDRFSAERLKGVDSTLKIQPAKLEDSAVYLCASSLEVGGMNTEAFFGQGTRLTVV.

The J gene is TRBJ1-4, the V gene TRBV7-2; 10 nucleotides line up with TRBD1. This CDR3 has 15 residues. The trim removed 6 bases at V and 5 bases at J, leaving 6 bases unmatched. In germline, CDR1 is SGHTA, CDR2 FQGNSA. The CDR3 sequence: CASRPDRGRNEKLFF. DNA of the CDR3: TGTGCCAGCAGACCCGACAGGGGGCGGAATGAAAAACTGTTTTTT.

This clone has a handful of counts. The chain recombines TRBV4-3 with TRBJ1-3; no clear D. This CDR3 contains 15 residues. CDR1 is LGHNA and CDR2 is YSLEER in the germline V gene. The ends were cut back, 4 bases at V and 3 bases at J, with 13 bases in the middle. The CDR3 DNA is TGCGCCAGCAGCCTCTCCCTCTCGGGTGGAAACACCATATATTTT. It yields the protein CASSLSLSGGNTIYF.

This sequence joins TRBV18 and TRBJ1-2; D gene ambiguous. Germline lookup yields CDR1 KGHSH and CDR2 LQKENI. V was trimmed by 0 bases and J by 7 bases, leaving 9 bases between them. The CDR3 spans 13 residues. CDR3 residues: CASSPPPGSGYTF. The CDR3 DNA reads TGTGCCAGCTCACCACCACCAGGAAGTGGCTACACCTTC.

V usage is TRBV15 and J usage is TRBJ2-3; D may be TRBD1 (6 bases). The V gene lost 3 bases and the J gene lost 0 bases, with 16 bases spanning the gap. The CDR3 covers 17 residues. Looked up from germline, CDR1 is LNHNV and CDR2 is YYDKDF (reference sequence). CDR3 in amino acids: CATSRHHSQGSTDTQYF. CDR3 in DNA: TGTGCCACCAGCAGGCATCATTCACAGGGTAGCACAGATACGCAGTATTTT.

This sequence joins TRBV11-2 and TRBJ1-1, with a tentative D call TRBD1 (6 bases). The CDR3 is made up of 14 amino acids. CDR1 and CDR2 (germline): SGHAT, FQNNGV. The V and J ends lost 4 bases and 3 bases respectively, with 12 bases between them. CDR3 coding DNA: TGTGCCAGCAGCTCTACAGGGTTGGACACTGAAGCTTTCTTT. The encoded protein is CASSSTGLDTEAFF. Using reference TRBV11-2 and TRBJ1-1 for the parts outside the CDR3, the full variable domain is EAGVAQSPRYKIIEKRQSVAFWCNPISGHATLYWYQQILGQGPKLLIQFQNNGVVDDSQLPKDRFSAERLKGVDSTLKIQPAKLEDSAVYLCASSSTGLDTEAFFGQGTRLTVV.

This clone showed up just once. This sequence joins TRBV7-9 and TRBJ2-7; TRBD1 matches 9 bases. V dropped 3 bases and J dropped 10; count of bases not matched to a gene: 7. The CDR3 runs 13 residues. Germline V lookup: CDR1 SEHNR, CDR2 FQNEAQ (reference sequence). The CDR3 sequence is CASSFPGQGYQYF. CDR3 sequence (DNA): TGTGCCAGCAGCTTCCCGGGACAGGGCTACCAGTACTTC.

The chain employs TRBV6-1 and TRBJ2-2, with D perhaps matching TRBD2 (5 bases). V lost 2 bases to trimming and J lost 2 bases, with 15 bases between them. CDR3 length equals 17 residues. Germline V gene lookup returns CDR1 MNHNS and CDR2 SASEGT. CDR3 region: CASSEWLGLVNTGELFF. The CDR3 nucleotides are TGTGCCAGCAGTGAATGGCTAGGACTGGTCAACACCGGGGAGCTGTTTTTT.

V is TRBV11-2 and J is TRBJ2-2, with TRBD1 as a possible D gene (6 bases). V gave up 1 base and J gave up 6 bases, with 12 bases separating them. The CDR3 totals 15 residues. Per the germline V gene, CDR1 is SGHAT and CDR2 is FQNNGV. CDR3 nucleotides: TGTGCCAGCAGCTTAGCCGGGACACACGCCGGGGAGCTGTTTTTT. Translating gives CASSLAGTHAGELFF.

This clone was seen just once. This chain links TRBV27 with TRBJ2-1; D is perhaps TRBD2 (5 bases). Trimming removed 2 bases from V and 1 base from J, with 9 bases in between. Germline-derived CDR1 and CDR2 are MNHEY and SMNVEV (reference sequence). The CDR3 runs to 15 residues. The CDR3: CASSLLAWSYNEQFF. The CDR3 DNA reads as TGTGCCAGCAGTTTACTAGCTTGGTCCTACAATGAGCAGTTCTTC.